Following are 12 T cell receptor beta chains from one sample sequenced in a study of Ad26.COV2.S vaccination and SARS-CoV-2 variants. Libraries were prepared by immunoSEQ multiplex PCR; TCRdb keeps only in-frame clonotypes and omits some of them. The sample has more than 300,000 clones; around four fifths are singletons. Stated treatment: roughly 20 received Ad26.COV2.S at low or high dose, single or two shots; 5 received placebo; per-sample allocation not given. Day 63 after the first injection of vaccine or placebo was the sampling time. The sample here was peripheral blood, taken in a trial of Ad26.COV2.S vaccine versus placebo. These receptors were taken from a person aged 18-65 years who received the Ad26.COV2.S COVID-19 vaccine or a placebo.

CDR3 region: CASIARDYGTEAFF. The DNA for the CDR3 is TGTGCCAGTATCGCTCGGGACTACGGCACTGAAGCTTTCTTT. This chain joins TRBV19 and TRBJ1-1; the D gene is possibly TRBD1 (5 bases). The V gene's germline CDR1 is LNHDA and CDR2 SQIVND (reference sequence). Trimming stripped 7 bases from V and 4 bases from J, with 16 bases between. The CDR3 sequence is 14 residues long.

CDR3 sequence: CASSQGPGTGESGNTIYF. CDR3 coding DNA: TGTGCCAGCAGCCAGGGGCCCGGGACAGGGGAGTCTGGAAACACCATATATTTT. This chain joins TRBV4-2 and TRBJ1-3; 10 bases map to TRBD1. Germline-derived CDR1 and CDR2 are LGHNA and YNFKEQ. Unmatched junction bases numbered 9, after V lost 3 bases and J lost 1 base. The CDR3 runs 18 residues.

This clone came up once. V gene TRBV5-1 combines with J gene TRBJ2-2; unclear D gene. Germline loops: CDR1 SGHRS, CDR2 YFSETQ. The CDR3 sequence is 14 residues long. The V end was cut by 0 bases, the J end by 6 bases, with 9 bases between. The CDR3 nucleotides are TGCGCCAGCAGCTTGGGGTCCGGTGCCGGGGAGCTGTTTTTT. Its protein is CASSLGSGAGELFF.

The chain couples TRBV7-2 to TRBJ2-5, with TRBD2 matching 12 bases. CDR3 size: 17 residues. The V segment lost 3 bases and the J segment 4 bases; nucleotides outside the gene matches: 9. CDR1 and CDR2 (germline): SGHTA, FQGNSA. The CDR3 coding sequence is TGTGCCAGCAGCTTGTTACGGACTAGCGGGGTGGGAGAGACCCAGTACTTC. It is translated as CASSLLRTSGVGETQYF.

This chain uses TRBV5-1 with TRBJ1-1; perhaps TRBD1 as D (6 bases). V lost 2 bases and J 11 bases, leaving 16 bases between the germline ends. This CDR3 region has 13 residues. CDR1 SGHRS and CDR2 YFSETQ come from the germline V gene. The CDR3 bases are TGCGCCAGCAGCTTAACGACAGGCTCCCTGGCTTTCTTT. Translated, it gives CASSLTTGSLAFF.

This chain connects TRBV28 to TRBJ1-1; weak D call: TRBD1 (5 bases). Trimming cost V 7 bases and J 5 bases, with 17 bases left between them. Germline CDR1 MDHEN, CDR2 SYDVKM. CDR3 length: 14 amino acids. In DNA form, the CDR3 reads TGTGCCAGCACCGGCGTGGGGCAGTGGACTGAAGCTTTCTTT. The encoded protein is CASTGVGQWTEAFF.

The chain is built from TRBV6-2 or TRBV6-3 and TRBJ2-1, with TRBD1 matching 7 bases. V dropped 5 bases and J dropped 2; count of bases not matched to a gene: 6. Germline V gene lookup returns CDR1 MNHEY and CDR2 SVGEGT. The CDR3 has 15 residues. The CDR3 nucleotides are TGTGCCAGCAGTCGAGGACAGGTCCCCTACAATGAGCAGTTCTTC. Encoded protein: CASSRGQVPYNEQFF.

V usage is TRBV28 and J usage is TRBJ2-5; D perhaps matches TRBD2 (6 bases). V lost 1 base to trimming and J lost 3 bases, with 9 bases between them. CDR3 length: 14 residues. The germline CDR1 and CDR2 sequences are MDHEN and SYDVKM. CDR3 loop: CASSLFGGKETQYF. The DNA for the CDR3 is TGTGCCAGCAGTTTATTCGGGGGAAAAGAGACCCAGTACTTC.

The J gene is TRBJ1-4, the V gene TRBV5-1, with D perhaps matching TRBD1 (5 bases). Germline values: CDR1 SGHRS, CDR2 YFSETQ. The CDR3 contains 14 residues. The ends were cut back, 0 bases at V and 6 bases at J, with 9 bases in the middle. In DNA form, the CDR3 reads TGCGCCAGCAGCTTGGCAGGGTCGGATGAAAAACTGTTTTTT. Protein: CASSLAGSDEKLFF.

The chain carries TRBV2 and TRBJ2-5; 8 positions agree with TRBD1. This CDR3 contains 15 residues. V gave up 6 bases and J gave up 5 bases; unmatched junction bases: 11. The germline V gene has CDR1 SNHLY and CDR2 FYNNEI. CDR3 bases: TGTGCCAGCAGCCCATATGGACAGGGTGCGGAGACCCAGTACTTC. Amino acid sequence: CASSPYGQGAETQYF.

This clone has a single count. The V call is TRBV5-8, the J call TRBJ1-1; 10 nucleotides line up with TRBD1. The CDR3 contains 16 residues. Trimming removed 4 bases from V and 1 base from J; junction bases left unmatched: 7. Germline loops: CDR1 SGHTS, CDR2 YDEGEE. The CDR3 is CASSRRQGAGNTEAFF. CDR3 DNA sequence: TGTGCCAGCAGCCGCCGACAGGGGGCAGGGAACACTGAAGCTTTCTTT.

V and J are TRBV7-2 and TRBJ2-4, with 8 bases lining up with TRBD2. CDR1 and CDR2 (germline): SGHTA, FQGNSA. The junction had 12 bases not matched to a gene; V was cut back by 4 bases and J by 1 base. The CDR3 length is 18 residues. In DNA, the CDR3 is TGTGCCAGCAGCTCCCGTCCCGGGGGGGCCGGGGCCAAAAACATTCAGTACTTC. It specifies CASSSRPGGAGAKNIQYF.